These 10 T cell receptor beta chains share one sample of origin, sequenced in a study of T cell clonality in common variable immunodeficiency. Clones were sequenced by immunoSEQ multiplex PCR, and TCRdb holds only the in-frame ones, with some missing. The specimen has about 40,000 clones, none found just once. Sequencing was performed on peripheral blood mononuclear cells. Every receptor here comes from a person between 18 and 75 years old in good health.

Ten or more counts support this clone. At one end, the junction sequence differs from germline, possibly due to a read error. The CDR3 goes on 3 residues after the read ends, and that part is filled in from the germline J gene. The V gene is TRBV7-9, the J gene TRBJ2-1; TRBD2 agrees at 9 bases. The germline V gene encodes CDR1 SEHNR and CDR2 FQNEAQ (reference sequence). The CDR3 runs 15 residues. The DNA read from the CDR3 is TGTGCCAGCAGCTTCCAGCGGGGGGCCTATAATGAG. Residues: CASSFQRGAYNE. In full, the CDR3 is CASSFQRGAYNEQFF.

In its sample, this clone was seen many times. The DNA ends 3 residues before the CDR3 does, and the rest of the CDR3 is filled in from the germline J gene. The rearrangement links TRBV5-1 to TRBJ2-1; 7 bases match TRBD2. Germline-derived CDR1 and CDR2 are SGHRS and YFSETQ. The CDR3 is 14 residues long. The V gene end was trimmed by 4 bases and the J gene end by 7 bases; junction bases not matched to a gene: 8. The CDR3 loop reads CASSPRLAQNEQFF. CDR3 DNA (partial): TGCGCCAGCAGCCCCCGACTAGCCCAGAATGAG.

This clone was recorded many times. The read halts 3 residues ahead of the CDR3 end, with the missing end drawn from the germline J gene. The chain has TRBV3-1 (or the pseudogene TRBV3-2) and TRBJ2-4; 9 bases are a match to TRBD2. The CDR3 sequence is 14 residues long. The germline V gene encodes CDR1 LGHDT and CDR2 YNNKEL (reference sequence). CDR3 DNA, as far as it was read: TGTGCCAGCAGCCAAGACGAGCGGGGGGTGGTT. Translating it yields CASSQDERGVV. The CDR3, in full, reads CASSQDERGVVQYF.

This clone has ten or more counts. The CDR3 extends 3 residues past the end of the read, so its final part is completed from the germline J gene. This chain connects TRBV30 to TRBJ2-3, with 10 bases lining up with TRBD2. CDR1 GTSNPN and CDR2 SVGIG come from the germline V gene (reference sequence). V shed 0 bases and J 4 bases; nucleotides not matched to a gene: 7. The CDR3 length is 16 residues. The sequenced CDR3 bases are TGTGCCTGGAGTGTCGACAAGCGGGGGGGCCCAGATACG. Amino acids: CAWSVDKRGGPDT. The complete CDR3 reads CAWSVDKRGGPDTQYF.

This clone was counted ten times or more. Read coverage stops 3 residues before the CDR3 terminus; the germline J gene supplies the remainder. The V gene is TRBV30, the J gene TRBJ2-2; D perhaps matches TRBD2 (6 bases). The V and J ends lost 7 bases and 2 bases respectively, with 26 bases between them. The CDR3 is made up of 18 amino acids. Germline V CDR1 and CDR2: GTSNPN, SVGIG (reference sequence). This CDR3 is CASTSGRTTRRNTGELFF. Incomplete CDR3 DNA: TGTGCCTCAACCTCAGGGAGGACCACTCGGAGAAACACCGGGGAG.

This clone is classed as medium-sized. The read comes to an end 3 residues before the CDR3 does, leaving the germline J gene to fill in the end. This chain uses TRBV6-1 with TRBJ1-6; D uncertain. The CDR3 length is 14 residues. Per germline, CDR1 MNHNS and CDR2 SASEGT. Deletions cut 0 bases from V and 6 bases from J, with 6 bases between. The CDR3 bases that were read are TGTGCCAGCAGTGAAGCAGGGTTTAATTCACCC. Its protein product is CASSEAGFNSP. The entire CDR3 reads CASSEAGFNSPLHF.

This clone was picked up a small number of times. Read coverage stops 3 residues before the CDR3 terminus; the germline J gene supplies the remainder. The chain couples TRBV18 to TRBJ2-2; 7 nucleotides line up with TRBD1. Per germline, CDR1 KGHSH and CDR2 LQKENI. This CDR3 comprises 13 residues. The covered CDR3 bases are TGTGCCAGCTCAATCGACAGGGTAGAAAAG. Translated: CASSIDRVEK. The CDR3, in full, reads CASSIDRVEKLFF.

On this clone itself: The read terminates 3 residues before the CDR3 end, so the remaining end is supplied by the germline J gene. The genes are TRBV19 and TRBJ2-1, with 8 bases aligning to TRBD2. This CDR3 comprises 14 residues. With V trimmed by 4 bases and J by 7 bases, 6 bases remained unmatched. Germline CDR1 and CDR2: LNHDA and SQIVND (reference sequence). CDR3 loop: CASSNGLAINEQFF. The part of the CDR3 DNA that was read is TGTGCCAGTAGTAACGGACTAGCTATTAATGAG.

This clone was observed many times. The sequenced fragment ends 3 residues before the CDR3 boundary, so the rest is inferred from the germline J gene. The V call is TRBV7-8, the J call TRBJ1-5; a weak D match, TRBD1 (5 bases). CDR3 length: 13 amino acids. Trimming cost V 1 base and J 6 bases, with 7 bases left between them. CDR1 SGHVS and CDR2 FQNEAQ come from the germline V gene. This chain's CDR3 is CASSLEGFQPQHF. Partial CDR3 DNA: TGTGCCAGCAGCTTAGAGGGGTTTCAGCCC.

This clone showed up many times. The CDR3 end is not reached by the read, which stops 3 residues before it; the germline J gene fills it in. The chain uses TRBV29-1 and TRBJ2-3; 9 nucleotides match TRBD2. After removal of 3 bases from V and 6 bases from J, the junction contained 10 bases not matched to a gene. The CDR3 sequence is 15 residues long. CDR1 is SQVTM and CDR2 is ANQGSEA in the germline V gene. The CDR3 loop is CSVDKTSGPTDTQYF. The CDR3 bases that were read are TGCAGCGTTGATAAGACTAGCGGTCCCACGGATACG.